What follows describes a single TCR beta chain. This entry comes from a study of blood T cell repertoires in COVID-19. Looking at the study overall: Specimens from acute and convalescent COVID-19 originated in the United States, Italy and Spain. T cells, B-cell-depleted T cells, or PBMCs provided the cDNA or gDNA that served as material.

Original data processing: Amplification from reference gene primers served as the basis for estimated nucleated cell counts. The assay was immunoSEQ multiplex PCR, and TCRdb's table has in-frame clones only and misses some. From that table come the V and J calls and clone size; the DNA was used to work out D and trimming. The sample includes tens of thousands of clones, 77% seen only once; the top ten take roughly 28%. The source material was peripheral blood. The receptor was derived from a woman in her sixties or seventies with acute or convalescent COVID-19.

The CDR3 bases are TGTGCCAGTAGTACTAAACCGGGGGTCATCCGAAGGAATCAGCCCCAGCATTTT. Protein sequence: CASSTKPGVIRRNQPQHF. The genes are TRBV19 and TRBJ1-5; weak D call: TRBD1 (5 bases). Trimming stripped 4 bases from V and 4 bases from J, with 23 bases between. CDR3 length equals 18 residues. Per germline, CDR1 LNHDA and CDR2 SQIVND (reference sequence).